This T cell receptor beta chain was sequenced in a study of read filtering for tumor transcriptome and immune sequencing. Molecular barcoded adaptors covering alpha/delta and beta/gamma chains were used on 400 ng RNA. TCRdb reanalysed the reads using MiXCR and keeps one entry per CDR3 protein. The table shows tens of thousands of distinct CDR3 sequences, with 20% to 25% occurring only once. J was trimmed by 5 bases and V by 2 bases; bases with no gene match: 6. The germline CDR1 and CDR2 sequences are SGDLS and YYNGEE. The CDR3 has 15 residues. This clonotype showed up many times. Its antigen is currently unknown. Notes on the study in general: Even smaller IR-seq throughput identified most shared clonotypes.

This TCR was sampled from a donor at least 40 years old with multiple myeloma. The sample consisted of a population of CD138-negative cells sorted from bone marrow. This chain connects TRBV9 to TRBJ2-1; 8 bases map to TRBD2. CDR3 sequence (DNA): TGTGCCAGCAGCGTGGGCGGGGGGATCAACAATGAGCAGTTCTTC. This codes for CASSVGGGINNEQFF. Based on the CDR3 plus reference TRBV9 and TRBJ2-1, the full variable domain is DSGVTQTPKHLITATGQRVTLRCSPRSGDLSVYWYQQSLDQGLQFLIQYYNGEERAKGNILERFSAQQFPDLHSELNLSSLELGDSALYFCASSVGGGINNEQFFGPGTRLTVL.